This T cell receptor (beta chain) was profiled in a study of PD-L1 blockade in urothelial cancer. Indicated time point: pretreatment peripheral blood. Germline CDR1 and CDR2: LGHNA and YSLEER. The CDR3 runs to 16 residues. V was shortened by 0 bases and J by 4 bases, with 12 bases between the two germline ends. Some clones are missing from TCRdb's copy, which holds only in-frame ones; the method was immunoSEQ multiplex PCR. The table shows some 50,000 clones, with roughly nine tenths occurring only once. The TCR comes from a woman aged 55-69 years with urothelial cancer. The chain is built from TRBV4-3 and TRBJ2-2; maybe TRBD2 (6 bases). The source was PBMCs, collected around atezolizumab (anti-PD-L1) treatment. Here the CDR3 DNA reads TGCGCCAGCAGCCAAGAGTCGGGAGCGGGCACCGGGGAGCTGTTTTTT. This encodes CASSQESGAGTGELFF.